The 5 T cell receptor beta chains in this list originate from one sample, sequenced in a study of OX40 agonist ivuxolimab in advanced cancers. Method: immunoSEQ multiplex PCR; TCRdb's copy keeps in-frame clones and lacks some. Here the sample spans about 80,000 clones, about 88% being singletons. The sequencing here drew on CD4+ or CD8+ T cells sorted from blood, taken in a trial of the OX40 agonist ivuxolimab. Receptors were obtained from an adult with an advanced solid tumor such as melanoma, head and neck, liver or kidney cancer.

The chain carries TRBV5-1 and TRBJ1-1; a possible D gene is TRBD1 (5 bases). The CDR3 is 15 residues long. Trimming cost V 4 bases and J 4 bases, with 17 bases left between them. Germline V gene sequence: CDR1 SGHRS, CDR2 YFSETQ. The CDR3 nucleotides are TGCGCCAGCAGCCCTCTATTGACAGCGGGCACTGAAGCTTTCTTT. It translates to CASSPLLTAGTEAFF.

This chain connects TRBV2 to TRBJ2-7, with D perhaps being TRBD1 or TRBD2 (5 bases each). Germline assignment: CDR1 SNHLY and CDR2 FYNNEI. Trimming took off 5 bases at V and 2 bases at J, with 10 bases between the two ends. The CDR3 contains 13 residues. The DNA of the CDR3 is TGTGCCAGCAGTCGGGACCGGACCTACGAGCAGTACTTC. Protein product: CASSRDRTYEQYF.

The chain carries TRBV5-4 and TRBJ1-4; TRBD1 aligns across 9 bases. V shed 0 bases, J shed 8 bases, and the junction held 14 bases outside the gene matches. The CDR3 extends over 18 amino acids. Germline CDR1 SGHNT, CDR2 YYREEE (reference sequence). DNA for the CDR3: TGTGCCAGCAGCTTGGGCGATCCCGGGTCTGGGACAGGGGAAAAACTGTTTTTT. It is translated as CASSLGDPGSGTGEKLFF.

This chain connects TRBV18 to TRBJ1-5; 7 bases line up with TRBD1. Losses at the gene ends were 3 bases for V and 4 bases for J; bases not matched to a gene: 9. This CDR3 comprises 16 residues. CDR1 KGHSH and CDR2 LQKENI come from the germline V gene. The CDR3 sequence is CASSPTPARGNQPQHF. The CDR3 region has the DNA TGTGCCAGCTCACCCACCCCGGCCAGGGGGAATCAGCCCCAGCATTTT.

The CDR3 coding sequence is TGTGCCAGCAGCGTAGGTCCCAGCCAAGAGACCCAGTACTTC. Amino acid sequence: CASSVGPSQETQYF. The genes are TRBV9 and TRBJ2-5; D call uncertain. V was trimmed by 0 bases and J by 1 base, leaving 7 bases between them. Germline V gene sequence: CDR1 SGDLS, CDR2 YYNGEE. This CDR3 contains 14 residues.